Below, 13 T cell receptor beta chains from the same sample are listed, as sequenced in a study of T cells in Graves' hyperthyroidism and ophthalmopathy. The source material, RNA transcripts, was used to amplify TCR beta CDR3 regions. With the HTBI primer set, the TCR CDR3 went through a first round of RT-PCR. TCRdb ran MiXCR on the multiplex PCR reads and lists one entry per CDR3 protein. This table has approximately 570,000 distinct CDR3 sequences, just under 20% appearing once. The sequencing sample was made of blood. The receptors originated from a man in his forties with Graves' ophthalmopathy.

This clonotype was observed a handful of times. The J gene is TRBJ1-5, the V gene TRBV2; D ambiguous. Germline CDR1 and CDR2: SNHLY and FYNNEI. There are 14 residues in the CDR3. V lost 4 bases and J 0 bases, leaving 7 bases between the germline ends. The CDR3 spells CASSAEYSNQPQHF. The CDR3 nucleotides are TGTGCCAGCAGTGCGGAATATAGCAATCAGCCCCAGCATTTT. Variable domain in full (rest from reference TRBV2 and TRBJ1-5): EPEVTQTPSHQVTQMGQEVILRCVPISNHLYFYWYRQILGQKVEFLVSFYNNEISEKSEIFDDQFSVERPDGSNFTLKIRSTKLEDSAMYFCASSAEYSNQPQHFGDGTRLSIL.

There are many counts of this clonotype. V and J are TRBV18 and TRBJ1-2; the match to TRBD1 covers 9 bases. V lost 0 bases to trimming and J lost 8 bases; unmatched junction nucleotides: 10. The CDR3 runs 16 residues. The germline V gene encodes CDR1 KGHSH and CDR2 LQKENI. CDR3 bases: TGTGCCAGCTCACCACCCGGGACAGGGCGAGTAGACGGCTACACCTTC. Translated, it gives CASSPPGTGRVDGYTF.

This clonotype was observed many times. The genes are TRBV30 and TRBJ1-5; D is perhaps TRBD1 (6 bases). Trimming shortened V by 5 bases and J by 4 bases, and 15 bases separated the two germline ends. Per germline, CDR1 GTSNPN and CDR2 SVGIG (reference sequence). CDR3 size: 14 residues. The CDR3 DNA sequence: TGTGCCTGGGCGTCCGGGACACATAATCAGCCCCAGCATTTT. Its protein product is CAWASGTHNQPQHF.

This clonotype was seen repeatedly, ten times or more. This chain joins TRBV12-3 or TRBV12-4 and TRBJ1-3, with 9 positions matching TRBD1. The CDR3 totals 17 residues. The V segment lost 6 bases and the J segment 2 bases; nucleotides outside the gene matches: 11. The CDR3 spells CASRFGTGFFAGNTIYF. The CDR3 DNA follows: TGTGCCAGCAGGTTTGGGACAGGGTTTTTCGCTGGAAACACCATATATTTT.

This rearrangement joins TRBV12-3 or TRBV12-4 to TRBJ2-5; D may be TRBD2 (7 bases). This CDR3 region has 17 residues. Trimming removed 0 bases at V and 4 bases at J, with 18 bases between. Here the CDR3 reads CASSLATRGAVRETQYF. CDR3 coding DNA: TGTGCCAGCAGTTTAGCCACTCGGGGGGCAGTACGAGAGACCCAGTACTTC.

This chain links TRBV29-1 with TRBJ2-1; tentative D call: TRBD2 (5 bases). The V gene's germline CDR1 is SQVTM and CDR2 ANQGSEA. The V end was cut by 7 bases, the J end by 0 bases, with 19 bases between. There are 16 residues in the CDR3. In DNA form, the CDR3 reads TGCAGCGCCCAACGGGAAGCACAGAGCTCCTACAATGAGCAGTTCTTC. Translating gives CSAQREAQSSYNEQFF.

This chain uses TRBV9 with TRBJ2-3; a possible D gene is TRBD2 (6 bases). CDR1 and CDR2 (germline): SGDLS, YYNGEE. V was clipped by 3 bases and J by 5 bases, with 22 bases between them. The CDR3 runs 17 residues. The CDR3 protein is CASSATTGLVVLDTQYF. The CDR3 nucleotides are TGTGCCAGCAGCGCCACGACGGGACTCGTGGTGTTAGATACGCAGTATTTT.

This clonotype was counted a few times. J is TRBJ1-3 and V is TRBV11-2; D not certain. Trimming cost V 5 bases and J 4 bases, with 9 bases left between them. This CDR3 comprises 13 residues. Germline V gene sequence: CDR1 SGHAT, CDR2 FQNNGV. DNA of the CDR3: TGTGCCAGCAGCCGCCAGGAGGGAAACACCATATATTTT. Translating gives CASSRQEGNTIYF.

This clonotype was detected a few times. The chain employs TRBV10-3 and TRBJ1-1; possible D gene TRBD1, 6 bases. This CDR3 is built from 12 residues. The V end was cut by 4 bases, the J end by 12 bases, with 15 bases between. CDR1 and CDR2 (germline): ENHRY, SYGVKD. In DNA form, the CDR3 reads TGTGCCATCAGTGTCGGGACACAGAGAACTTTCTTT. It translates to CAISVGTQRTFF.

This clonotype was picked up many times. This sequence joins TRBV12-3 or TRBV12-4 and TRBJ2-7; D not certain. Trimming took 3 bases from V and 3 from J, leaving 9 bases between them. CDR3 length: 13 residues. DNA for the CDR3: TGTGCCAGCAGTTTCGTGTTTGGCTACGAGCAGTACTTC. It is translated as CASSFVFGYEQYF.

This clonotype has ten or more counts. In DNA, the CDR3 is TGTGCCAGCAGTTTTAGCGGGAATGGAGTAGAGCAGTACTTC. This translates into CASSFSGNGVEQYF. The rearrangement links TRBV28 to TRBJ2-7; 8 bases are shared with TRBD2. Germline CDR1 is MDHEN and CDR2 is SYDVKM. Trimming cost V 3 bases and J 7 bases; bases outside gene matches: 8. This CDR3 comprises 14 residues.

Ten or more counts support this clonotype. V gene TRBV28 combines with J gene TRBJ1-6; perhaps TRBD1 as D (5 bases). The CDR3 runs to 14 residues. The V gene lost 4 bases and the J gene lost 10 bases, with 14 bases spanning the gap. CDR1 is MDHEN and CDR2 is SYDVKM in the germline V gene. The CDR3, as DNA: TGTGCCAGCAGTTCGGCAGGGTTAAGGTCACCCCTCCACTTT. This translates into CASSSAGLRSPLHF.

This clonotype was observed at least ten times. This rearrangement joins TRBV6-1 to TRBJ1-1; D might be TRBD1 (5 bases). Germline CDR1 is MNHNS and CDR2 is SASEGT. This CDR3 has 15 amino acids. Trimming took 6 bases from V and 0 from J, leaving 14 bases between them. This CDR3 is CASRPGLSMNTEAFF. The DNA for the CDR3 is TGTGCCAGCAGACCGGGACTCTCGATGAACACTGAAGCTTTCTTT.